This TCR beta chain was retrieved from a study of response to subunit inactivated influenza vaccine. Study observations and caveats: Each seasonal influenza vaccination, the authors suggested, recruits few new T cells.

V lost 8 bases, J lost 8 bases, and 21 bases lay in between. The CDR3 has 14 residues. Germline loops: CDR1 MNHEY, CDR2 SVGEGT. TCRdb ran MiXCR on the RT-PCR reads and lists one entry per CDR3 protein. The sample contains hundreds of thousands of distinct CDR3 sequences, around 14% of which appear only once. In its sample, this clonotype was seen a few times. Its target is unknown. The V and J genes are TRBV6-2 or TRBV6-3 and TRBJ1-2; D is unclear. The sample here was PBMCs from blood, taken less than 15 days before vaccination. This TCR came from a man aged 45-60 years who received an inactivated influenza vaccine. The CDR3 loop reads CASVPWTRGGGYTF. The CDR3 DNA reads TGTGCCAGCGTCCCCTGGACCCGGGGAGGAGGCTACACCTTC.